A selection of T cell receptor beta chains follows, all from one sample in a study of cytomegalovirus exposure and HLA in healthy donors. Clones were sequenced by immunoSEQ multiplex PCR, and TCRdb holds only the in-frame ones, with some missing. This table has tens of thousands of clones, less than 8% appearing once. Source material: PBMCs. These receptors were collected from a man aged 45-65 years in good health and CMV-seronegative. Each CDR3 is given with its conserved first and last residue. The D gene is left open where the match is weak.

V gene: TRBV5-6; J gene: TRBJ1-2; D gene: .; CDR3 protein: CASSFRRWIGYTF
V gene: TRBV5-1; J gene: TRBJ2-3; D gene: TRBD1; CDR3 protein: CASSVGQGADTQYF
V gene: TRBV23-1; J gene: TRBJ1-5; D gene: .; CDR3 protein: CASSQPWARCSARPQHF
V gene: TRBV6-5; J gene: TRBJ1-6; D gene: .; CDR3 protein: CASSSLNSPLHF
V gene: TRBV6-4; J gene: TRBJ2-3; D gene: .; CDR3 protein: CASSEVATDTQYF
V gene: TRBV29-1; J gene: .; D gene: TRBD1; CDR3 protein: CSVWDSGYEQYF
V gene: TRBV11-1; J gene: TRBJ2-3; D gene: .; CDR3 protein: CASSSAVVTDTQYF
V gene: TRBV29-1; J gene: TRBJ1-4; D gene: .; CDR3 protein: CSVGPAGGLNEKLFF
V gene: TRBV19; J gene: TRBJ2-3; D gene: .; CDR3 protein: CASSIGGRETDTQYF
V gene: TRBV7-2; J gene: TRBJ2-7; D gene: TRBD2; CDR3 protein: CASSLIAGLYEQYF
V gene: TRBV6-1; J gene: TRBJ2-2; D gene: TRBD2; CDR3 protein: CASSELAGNTGELFF
V gene: TRBV5-1; J gene: TRBJ1-2; D gene: .; CDR3 protein: CASTLDPQAYGYTF
V gene: TRBV28; J gene: TRBJ2-7; D gene: TRBD1; CDR3 protein: CASSPGDRMNYEQYF
V gene: TRBV27; J gene: TRBJ1-1; D gene: .; CDR3 protein: CASSLSGGTEAFF
V gene: TRBV6-1; J gene: TRBJ2-7; D gene: .; CDR3 protein: CASSEQVGSYEQYF
V gene: TRBV19; J gene: TRBJ2-7; D gene: TRBD2; CDR3 protein: CATTSGKREQYF
V gene: TRBV29-1; J gene: TRBJ2-5; D gene: TRBD1; CDR3 protein: CSVTLQGAGETQYF
V gene: TRBV28; J gene: TRBJ1-5; D gene: TRBD1; CDR3 protein: CASRVPGGINQPQHF
V gene: TRBV14; J gene: TRBJ2-5; D gene: TRBD1; CDR3 protein: CASSQGSTGGAETQYF
V gene: TRBV14; J gene: TRBJ2-2; D gene: TRBD2; CDR3 protein: CASSRQRGGLGELFF
V gene: TRBV19; J gene: TRBJ1-5; D gene: TRBD1; CDR3 protein: CASSARTGFEGQPQHF
V gene: TRBV7-2; J gene: TRBJ2-7; D gene: TRBD2; CDR3 protein: CASSLTSGDYEQYF
V gene: TRBV19; J gene: TRBJ2-3; D gene: .; CDR3 protein: CASTTENTDTQYF
V gene: TRBV7-8; J gene: TRBJ1-1; D gene: .; CDR3 protein: CASSFGGGGRNTEAFF